The present entry profiles one T cell receptor beta chain with its context. Its antigen remains unidentified. By phenotype, naive CD8+ T cells were CD45RO-CCR7+CD27+CD95-. This specimen belongs to a study of CXCR3-negative and CXCR3-positive naive CD8 T cells. Across the whole study: Per library, roughly 1.4 +/- 0.3 million reads; approximately 150 million TRB reads overall. The study, taken as a whole, reports: Comparison of naive subsets found surface CD5 to be comparable, and TCR strength was inferred on the basis of TRB CDR3 properties. The study found that naive CXCR3-negative and CXCR3-positive cells shared TRBV-TRBJ usage, while memory cells differed. Hydrophobicity of TRB CDR3s was greater in CXCR3-positive naive cells than in CXCR3-negative naive cells.

The CDR3 has 13 residues. Germline V gene lookup returns CDR1 SQVTM and CDR2 ANQGSEA. The TRB cDNA libraries were prepared by 5' RACE with UMI labels. TCRdb processed the 5' RACE reads again and assigns one entry to each CDR3 protein, with no DNA. The sample table includes approximately 100,000 distinct CDR3 sequences. J is TRBJ2-5 and V is TRBV29-1; TCRdb selects TRBD2, and the lack of DNA leaves this call unchecked. Sequencing was carried out using naive CXCR3+ CD8+ T cells from blood. Regarding subset: CD45RO-CCR7+CD27+CD95- naive CD8+ T cells expressing CXCR3 (TNR3+). This receptor was identified in a human donor in good health. Some clones in this sample may be carry-over from other donors' samples. The CDR3 protein is CSGLAFVGETQYF. The variable domain in full, with the rest retrieved from reference TRBV29-1 and TRBJ2-5, is SAVISQKPSRDICQRGTSLTIQCQVDSQVTMMFWYRQQPGQSLTLIATANQGSEATYESGFVIDKFPISRPNLTFSTLTVSNMSPEDSSIYLCSGLAFVGETQYFGPGTRLLVL.